Following are 32 T cell receptor beta chains from one sample sequenced in a study of blood T cell repertoires in COVID-19 (dated by TCRdb to 2019 to 2021). The library was built by means of the immunoSEQ multiplex PCR assay. Entries here come from immuneACCESS through TCRdb and include only in-frame sequences with V and J called. Some clones fail to appear in such tables; in the studies checked, an unresolved V gene covers under half of the shortfall, and the cause of the remainder is unknown. The sample table lists 130,000 to 150,000 clones, approximately 91% of them with a count of one. 2% to 2.5% of the sample rests with the top ten. Sequencing was performed on peripheral blood. The source is a human donor in a cohort sampled during active COVID-19.

The chain carries TRBV7-9 and TRBJ2-1, with TRBD2 identical over 10 bases. The ends lost 1 base at V and 0 bases at J; junction bases unmatched: 9. Germline V gives CDR1 SEHNR, CDR2 FQNEAQ (reference sequence). This CDR3 has 19 residues. CDR3 sequence: CASSLGASGGFSSYNEQFF. CDR3 nucleotides: TGTGCCAGCAGCTTAGGGGCTAGCGGGGGCTTTAGCTCCTACAATGAGCAGTTCTTC.

The chain couples TRBV9 to TRBJ2-3; 11 nucleotides agree with TRBD2. This CDR3 is 16 amino acids long. Germline lookup yields CDR1 SGDLS and CDR2 YYNGEE. J was trimmed by 0 bases and V by 3 bases; bases with no gene match: 3. The CDR3 bases are TGTGCCAGCAGCGCAGGGACTAGCGGAAGCACAGATACGCAGTATTTT. Translation gives CASSAGTSGSTDTQYF.

The CDR3 region is CASSSGLAGVSDTQYF. The DNA for the CDR3 is TGTGCCAGCAGTTCCGGACTAGCGGGAGTGTCAGATACGCAGTATTTT. The chain uses TRBV7-6 and TRBJ2-3, with 13 bases matching TRBD2. Germline loops: CDR1 SGHVS, CDR2 FNYEAQ. The junction had 7 bases not matched to a gene; V was cut back by 6 bases and J by 4 bases. The CDR3 contains 16 residues.

The chain is built from TRBV19 and TRBJ2-2, with 8 bases lining up with TRBD1. The germline V gene encodes CDR1 LNHDA and CDR2 SQIVND (reference sequence). V gave up 7 bases and J gave up 6 bases; unmatched junction bases: 10. The CDR3 totals 15 residues. The CDR3 protein is CASNPGGYAPGELFF. The DNA for the CDR3 is TGTGCCAGTAACCCAGGGGGCTACGCCCCCGGGGAGCTGTTTTTT.

The V and J genes are TRBV7-8 and TRBJ1-2; 7 nucleotides agree with TRBD1. J was trimmed by 8 bases and V by 3 bases; bases with no gene match: 15. Germline-derived CDR1 and CDR2 are SGHVS and FQNEAQ. This CDR3 region has 16 residues. For the CDR3, the DNA is TGTGCCAGCAGCTTGGATACGAAACAGGGGATCGCCGGCTACACCTTC. Translated, it gives CASSLDTKQGIAGYTF. Combining the CDR3 with reference TRBV7-8 and TRBJ1-2 gives the whole variable domain GAGVSQSPRYKVAKRGQDVALRCDPISGHVSLFWYQQALGQGPEFLTYFQNEAQLDKSGLPSDRFFAERPEGSVSTLKIQRTQQEDSAVYLCASSLDTKQGIAGYTFGSGTRLTVV.

The chain has TRBV7-3 and TRBJ2-3; D is uncertain. V dropped 2 bases and J dropped 11 bases, with 14 bases sitting between them. The germline CDR1 and CDR2 sequences are SGHTA and FQGTGA. This CDR3 is 13 amino acids long. CDR3 in amino acids: CASSLDSSPVQYF. The CDR3 DNA reads as TGTGCCAGCAGCTTAGATAGTTCGCCGGTGCAGTATTTT.

The gene calls are TRBV19 and TRBJ2-3; 10 nucleotides match TRBD2. The germline gives CDR1 LNHDA, CDR2 SQIVND (reference sequence). The CDR3 is 16 amino acids. The V segment lost 11 bases and the J segment 4 bases; nucleotides outside the gene matches: 15. CDR3 region: CAVTPQAGGPADTQYF. The DNA of the CDR3 is TGTGCCGTGACCCCCCAAGCGGGAGGGCCAGCAGATACGCAGTATTTT.

The rearrangement uses TRBV5-8 and TRBJ2-1; 7 positions match TRBD2. There are 15 residues in the CDR3. With 0 bases clipped from V and 2 bases from J, the junction kept 2 bases outside the gene matches. In germline, CDR1 is SGHTS, CDR2 YDEGEE. The CDR3 sequence: CASSLGGSAYNEQFF. As DNA, the CDR3 is TGTGCCAGCAGCTTGGGCGGGAGTGCCTACAATGAGCAGTTCTTC.

The chain couples TRBV6-5 to TRBJ2-7, with D possibly matching TRBD1 (6 bases). The CDR3 contains 14 residues. Trimming left V 4 bases short and J 9 bases short, with 19 bases between. Germline V gives CDR1 MNHEY, CDR2 SVGAGI. The CDR3 reads CASSSTGSGSRQYF. CDR3 coding DNA: TGTGCCAGCAGTTCTACAGGGTCGGGGAGCCGGCAGTACTTC.

The J gene is TRBJ2-3, the V gene TRBV7-3; D is unresolved. CDR1 and CDR2 from the germline V gene are SGHTA and FQGTGA. The CDR3 contains 14 residues. Trimming shortened V by 5 bases and J by 2 bases, and 11 bases separated the two germline ends. CDR3: CASSLRRSTDTQYF. As DNA, the CDR3 is TGTGCCAGCAGCCTCCGCCGGTCCACAGATACGCAGTATTTT.

This chain links TRBV25-1 with TRBJ2-5, with D perhaps TRBD1 (6 bases). CDR1 MGHDK and CDR2 SYGVNS come from the germline V gene. The CDR3 has 13 amino acids. V was trimmed by 4 bases and J by 5 bases, leaving 11 bases between them. The CDR3 spells CASSGHRVETQYF. CDR3 coding DNA: TGTGCCAGCAGTGGACACAGGGTGGAGACCCAGTACTTC.

The J gene is TRBJ1-1, the V gene TRBV7-2; D is possibly TRBD1 (5 bases). V lost 4 bases and J lost 1, with 7 bases in between. CDR1 and CDR2 from the germline V gene are SGHTA and FQGNSA. The CDR3 sequence is 13 residues long. The CDR3 coding sequence is TGTGCCAGCAGCTCAGGACAGAACACTGAAGCTTTCTTT. It yields the protein CASSSGQNTEAFF.

The rearrangement uses TRBV6-2 or TRBV6-3 and TRBJ2-7; 8 nucleotides match TRBD1. The V gene's germline CDR1 is MNHEY and CDR2 SVGEGT. The junction had 8 bases not matched to a gene; V was cut back by 0 bases and J by 4 bases. The CDR3 length is 16 residues. The CDR3 reads CASSYSVDRGVYEQYF. CDR3 bases: TGTGCCAGCAGTTACTCGGTTGACAGGGGAGTATACGAGCAGTACTTC.

The rearrangement joins TRBV7-9 to TRBJ2-3; TRBD2 is a possible D gene (5 bases). V dropped 6 bases and J dropped 2 bases, with 9 bases sitting between them. The CDR3 runs to 13 residues. Germline V CDR1 and CDR2: SEHNR, FQNEAQ (reference sequence). The CDR3 region has the DNA TGTGCCAGCAGTTGGGGAGCCACAGATACGCAGTATTTT. This gives the protein CASSWGATDTQYF.

The chain recombines TRBV5-4 with TRBJ2-3; tentative D call: TRBD1 (5 bases). The ends were cut back, 4 bases at V and 3 bases at J, with 18 bases in the middle. The germline V gene has CDR1 SGHNT and CDR2 YYREEE (reference sequence). This CDR3 comprises 16 residues. CDR3 residues: CASSVGRAGRTDTQYF. As DNA, the CDR3 is TGTGCCAGCAGCGTAGGCCGGGCAGGGCGGACAGATACGCAGTATTTT.

This chain joins TRBV5-4 and TRBJ1-6, with 11 bases matching TRBD1. The germline V gene has CDR1 SGHNT and CDR2 YYREEE (reference sequence). Losses at the gene ends were 3 bases for V and 5 bases for J; bases not matched to a gene: 4. CDR3 length: 16 residues. The CDR3 DNA reads as TGTGCCAGCAGCTCGGACAGGGGGCTGAATAATTCACCCCTCCACTTT. As protein: CASSSDRGLNNSPLHF.

The gene calls are TRBV7-9 and TRBJ2-1; 10 nucleotides match TRBD2. CDR3 length equals 16 residues. Germline lookup yields CDR1 SEHNR and CDR2 FQNEAQ (reference sequence). Germline trimming cut 7 bases from V and 9 bases from J; bases unmatched to any gene: 15. The CDR3 protein is CASNNAGASGRVEQFF. The CDR3 DNA is TGTGCCAGCAACAACGCCGGGGCTAGCGGGAGAGTTGAGCAGTTCTTC.

This chain links TRBV9 with TRBJ2-7; 11 nucleotides line up with TRBD1. This CDR3 comprises 19 residues. Germline trimming cut 4 bases from V and 7 bases from J; bases unmatched to any gene: 22. Germline V gene lookup returns CDR1 SGDLS and CDR2 YYNGEE. The CDR3 region is CASSSGQGAAQIGTGEQYF. As DNA, the CDR3 is TGTGCCAGCAGCTCCGGACAGGGGGCTGCTCAAATTGGAACGGGGGAGCAGTACTTC.

The chain employs TRBV5-1 and TRBJ2-7; a possible D gene is TRBD2 (6 bases). In germline, CDR1 is SGHRS, CDR2 YFSETQ. The CDR3 length is 14 residues. Between the trimmed V and J ends, which lost 2 bases and 2 bases, there was a span of 11 bases. In DNA, the CDR3 is TGCGCCAGCAGCTTATTAGCGGTTACCTACGAGCAGTACTTC. Its translation: CASSLLAVTYEQYF.

The CDR3 bases are TGTGCCAGTAGTATAGCTCACACTGAAGCTTTCTTT. This sequence encodes CASSIAHTEAFF. This chain connects TRBV19 to TRBJ1-1; D gene unclear. Germline V CDR1 and CDR2: LNHDA, SQIVND (reference sequence). The CDR3 extends over 12 amino acids. V lost 1 base and J 3 bases, leaving 3 bases between the germline ends.

This clone was counted only a few times. The gene calls are TRBV19 and TRBJ2-7, with TRBD1 matching 7 bases. Germline CDR1 reads LNHDA; CDR2 reads SQIVND (reference sequence). This CDR3 is built from 15 residues. V shed 3 bases, J shed 3 bases, and the junction held 8 bases outside the gene matches. The CDR3 coding sequence is TGTGCCAGTAGTATCAACGGCAGGACAGGCTACGAGCAGTACTTC. Protein: CASSINGRTGYEQYF.

The rearrangement joins TRBV19 to TRBJ2-6, with 8 nucleotides matching TRBD2. V was pared by 8 bases and J by 5 bases, with 14 bases of the junction left unmatched. Per the germline V gene, CDR1 is LNHDA and CDR2 is SQIVND (reference sequence). The CDR3 is 17 amino acids. CDR3 sequence (DNA): TGTGCCAGTTCTTCCAGCGGGGGATTTTCGCGGGCCAACGTCCTGACTTTC. Amino acids: CASSSSGGFSRANVLTF.

The V call is TRBV19, the J call TRBJ2-1; 7 nucleotides line up with TRBD1. The germline CDR1 and CDR2 sequences are LNHDA and SQIVND (reference sequence). The CDR3 totals 15 residues. J gave up 2 bases and V 3 bases, and 4 bases lay outside the gene matches. The CDR3: CASSISQGAYNEQFF. CDR3 DNA sequence: TGTGCCAGTAGTATTTCGCAGGGGGCCTACAATGAGCAGTTCTTC.

This clone has a handful of counts. The chain combines TRBV29-1 with TRBJ2-7; D perhaps matches TRBD2 (6 bases). This CDR3 has 14 amino acids. Per the germline V gene, CDR1 is SQVTM and CDR2 is ANQGSEA. Trimming cost V 7 bases and J 2 bases, with 18 bases left between them. The CDR3 sequence: CSAINYGGTYEQYF. The CDR3 nucleotides read TGCAGCGCCATAAACTACGGAGGGACCTACGAGCAGTACTTC.

The chain has TRBV24-1 and TRBJ1-2, with TRBD1 as a possible D gene (6 bases). Germline CDR1 KGHDR, CDR2 SFDVKD. The CDR3 totals 13 residues. Trimming removed 4 bases at V and 8 bases at J, with 13 bases between. CDR3 nucleotides: TGTGCCACCAGTGACAATCAGGGGCACGGCTACACCTTC. It specifies CATSDNQGHGYTF.

The chain couples TRBV5-4 to TRBJ2-5, with 7 bases that match TRBD2. After removal of 6 bases from V and 5 bases from J, the junction contained 10 bases not matched to a gene. CDR1 is SGHNT and CDR2 is YYREEE in the germline V gene (reference sequence). The CDR3 runs to 14 residues. The CDR3 DNA follows: TGTGCCAGCACCTCGGGGGGTGGGAGGGAGACCCAGTACTTC. Translation gives CASTSGGGRETQYF.

This chain joins TRBV5-1 and TRBJ2-3; D remains ambiguous. Germline loops: CDR1 SGHRS, CDR2 YFSETQ. Trimming pared 2 bases from V and 1 base from J, leaving 11 bases between. The length of the CDR3 is 15 residues. CDR3 sequence: CASSLEAGGTDTQYF. The DNA for the CDR3 is TGCGCCAGCAGCTTAGAGGCTGGAGGCACAGATACGCAGTATTTT.

The chain recombines TRBV19 with TRBJ1-2; 7 nucleotides align to TRBD1. V lost 5 bases, J lost 0 bases, and 6 bases stayed unmatched. This CDR3 is built from 15 residues. Looked up from germline, CDR1 is LNHDA and CDR2 is SQIVND (reference sequence). In nucleotides, the CDR3 is TGTGCCAGTAGTGGGGACAGAGAGGCTAACTATGGCTACACCTTC. It encodes CASSGDREANYGYTF.

The chain combines TRBV27 with TRBJ2-1; 9 positions match TRBD1. The CDR3 totals 16 residues. Per the germline V gene, CDR1 is MNHEY and CDR2 is SMNVEV (reference sequence). V lost 6 bases, J lost 6 bases, and 12 bases stayed unmatched. The DNA of the CDR3 is TGTGCCAGCAGCCGAGGCCGGGACAGGGTTAGCAATGAGCAGTTCTTC. Encoded protein: CASSRGRDRVSNEQFF.

The chain is built from TRBV19 and TRBJ1-1; D unresolved. V was shortened by 9 bases and J by 7 bases, with 18 bases between the two germline ends. In germline, CDR1 is LNHDA, CDR2 SQIVND (reference sequence). The CDR3 has 13 residues. The CDR3 here is CASRSRGHDEAFF. CDR3 sequence (DNA): TGTGCCAGCAGAAGTAGAGGGCACGATGAAGCTTTCTTT.

This rearrangement joins TRBV10-1 to TRBJ2-3; 7 bases align to TRBD1. V shed 3 bases and J 1 base; nucleotides not matched to a gene: 4. The CDR3 covers 15 residues. Germline V gives CDR1 WNHNN, CDR2 SYGVQD (reference sequence). CDR3 sequence (DNA): TGCGCCAGCAGTGATACCGGGACAGGCACAGATACGCAGTATTTT. Its translation: CASSDTGTGTDTQYF.

This clone was seen once. This chain's CDR3 is CASSTATANYGYTF. In nucleotides, the CDR3 is TGCGCCAGCAGCACAGCGACAGCTAACTATGGCTACACCTTC. The genes are TRBV4-3 and TRBJ1-2; D is perhaps TRBD1 (5 bases). With 5 bases removed from V and 0 bases from J, the gap between germline ends came to 10 bases. Per germline, CDR1 LGHNA and CDR2 YSLEER. This CDR3 is built from 14 residues.